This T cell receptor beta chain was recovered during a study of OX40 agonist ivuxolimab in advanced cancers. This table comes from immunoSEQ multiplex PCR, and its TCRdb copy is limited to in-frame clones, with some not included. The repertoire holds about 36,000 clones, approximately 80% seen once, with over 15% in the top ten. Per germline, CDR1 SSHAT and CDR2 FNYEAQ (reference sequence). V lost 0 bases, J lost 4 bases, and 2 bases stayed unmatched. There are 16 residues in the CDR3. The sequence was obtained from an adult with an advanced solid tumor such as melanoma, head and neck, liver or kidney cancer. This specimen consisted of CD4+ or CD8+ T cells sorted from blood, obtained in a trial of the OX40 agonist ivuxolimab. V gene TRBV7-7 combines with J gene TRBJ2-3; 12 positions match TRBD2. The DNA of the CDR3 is TGTGCCAGCAGCTTAGCCCTAGCGGGAGGGGCAGATACGCAGTATTTT. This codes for CASSLALAGGADTQYF.